This TCR beta chain derives from a study of T cell changes during pregnancy in multiple sclerosis. Per the germline V gene, CDR1 is SEHNR and CDR2 is FQNEAQ (reference sequence). This CDR3 contains 13 residues. Trimming cost V 3 bases and J 7 bases; bases outside gene matches: 1. The protocol was immunoSEQ multiplex PCR, while the TCRdb copy is restricted to in-frame clones and leaves out a portion. In the table there are 45,000 to 55,000 clones, around 92% of which are singletons. Here the sequenced sample was peripheral blood, taken in the third trimester of pregnancy. The source is a female donor with multiple sclerosis, enrolled in a pregnancy study. This rearrangement joins TRBV7-9 to TRBJ2-2, with 8 nucleotides matching TRBD2. CDR3 in amino acids: CASSFLAGGELFF. The CDR3 DNA is TGTGCCAGCAGCTTCCTAGCGGGCGGGGAGCTGTTTTTT.